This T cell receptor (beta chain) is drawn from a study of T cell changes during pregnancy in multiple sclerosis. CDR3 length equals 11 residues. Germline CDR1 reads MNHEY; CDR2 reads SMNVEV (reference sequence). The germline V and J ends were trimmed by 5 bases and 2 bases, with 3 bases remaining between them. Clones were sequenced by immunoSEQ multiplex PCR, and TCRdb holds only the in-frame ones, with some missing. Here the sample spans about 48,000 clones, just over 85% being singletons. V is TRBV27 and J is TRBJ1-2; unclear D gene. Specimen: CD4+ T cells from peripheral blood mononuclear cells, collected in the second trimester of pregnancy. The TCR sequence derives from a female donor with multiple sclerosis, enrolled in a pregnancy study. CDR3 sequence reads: CASSPNYGYTF. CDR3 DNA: TGTGCCAGCAGTCCAAACTATGGCTACACCTTC.